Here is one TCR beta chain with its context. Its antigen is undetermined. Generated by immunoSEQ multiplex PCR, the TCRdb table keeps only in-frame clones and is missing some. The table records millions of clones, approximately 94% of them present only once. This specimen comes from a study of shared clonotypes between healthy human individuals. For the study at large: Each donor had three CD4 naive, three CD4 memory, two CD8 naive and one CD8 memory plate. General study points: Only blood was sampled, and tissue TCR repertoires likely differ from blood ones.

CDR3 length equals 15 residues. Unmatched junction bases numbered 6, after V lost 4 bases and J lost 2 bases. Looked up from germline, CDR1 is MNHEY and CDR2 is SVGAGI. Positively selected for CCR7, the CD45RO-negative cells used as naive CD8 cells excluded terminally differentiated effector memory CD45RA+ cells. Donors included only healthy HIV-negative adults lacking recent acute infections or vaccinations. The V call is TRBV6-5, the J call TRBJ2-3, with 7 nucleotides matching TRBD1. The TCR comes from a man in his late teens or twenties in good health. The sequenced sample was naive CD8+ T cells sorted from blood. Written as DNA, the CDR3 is TGTGCCAGCAGTTCGAGGACAGGAATCACAGATACGCAGTATTTT. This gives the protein CASSSRTGITDTQYF.